The 29 T cell receptor beta chains in this list originate from one sample, sequenced in a study of T cell responses to AZD1222 COVID-19 vaccine. Repertoires were generated with immunoSEQ multiplex PCR, while TCRdb's copy carries only in-frame clones and drops some. The data show some 130,000 clones, more than 80% seen once. Specimen: peripheral blood, collected on day 0 of AZD1222 vaccination. The receptor source for this set is an adult in good health.

This chain joins TRBV2 and TRBJ2-5; no reliable D call. The V gene's germline CDR1 is SNHLY and CDR2 FYNNEI. Trimming took off 2 bases at V and 2 bases at J, with 0 bases between the two ends. The CDR3 spans 11 residues. This CDR3 is CASSEQETQYF. The DNA for the CDR3 is TGTGCCAGCAGTGAACAAGAGACCCAGTACTTC.

This clone was observed a single time. The chain is built from TRBV10-3 and TRBJ1-1, with 7 bases fitting TRBD1. Germline V lookup: CDR1 ENHRY, CDR2 SYGVKD. This CDR3 has 15 residues. Germline trimming cut 7 bases from V and 2 bases from J; bases unmatched to any gene: 10. The CDR3 spells CAITRQGLPNTEAFF. For the CDR3, the DNA is TGTGCCATCACTAGACAGGGTCTACCCAACACTGAAGCTTTCTTT.

V gene TRBV9 combines with J gene TRBJ1-1; D uncertain. Germline values: CDR1 SGDLS, CDR2 YYNGEE. This CDR3 has 15 amino acids. Trimming left V 0 bases short and J 1 base short, with 10 bases between. CDR3 nucleotide sequence: TGTGCCAGCAGCGTAGCCGGGGTCGGGAACACTGAAGCTTTCTTT. Its translation: CASSVAGVGNTEAFF.

This sequence joins TRBV11-3 and TRBJ2-2; D is unclear. The V gene's germline CDR1 is SGHNT and CDR2 YENEEA. The CDR3 consists of 13 residues. V lost 1 base, J lost 3 bases, and 3 bases lay in between. The CDR3 sequence is CASSLGDTGELFF. CDR3 DNA: TGTGCCAGCAGCTTAGGGGACACCGGGGAGCTGTTTTTT.

J is TRBJ2-3 and V is TRBV6-5, with 7 bases matching TRBD2. V was clipped by 6 bases and J by 2 bases; unmatched bases: 5. This CDR3 is 14 amino acids long. Germline V gives CDR1 MNHEY, CDR2 SVGAGI. CDR3 sequence reads: CASRPGLLTDTQYF. The CDR3 DNA follows: TGTGCCAGCAGGCCGGGACTACTCACAGATACGCAGTATTTT.

This chain connects TRBV27 to TRBJ2-3; D is ambiguous. Germline lookup yields CDR1 MNHEY and CDR2 SMNVEV (reference sequence). The length of the CDR3 is 15 residues. V was cut by 4 bases and J by 2 bases, with 13 bases left in between. CDR3 region: CASSYSRPPTDTQYF. CDR3 sequence (DNA): TGTGCCAGCAGTTATAGTCGGCCCCCCACAGATACGCAGTATTTT.

J is TRBJ1-4 and V is TRBV7-9; D unresolved. Trimming pared 2 bases from V and 10 bases from J, leaving 17 bases between. From germline, CDR1 is SEHNR and CDR2 FQNEAQ (reference sequence). The length of the CDR3 is 15 residues. The CDR3 is CASSLPRDDNGKLFF. Written as DNA, the CDR3 is TGTGCCAGCAGCTTACCGAGGGATGACAACGGAAAACTGTTTTTT.

Concerning this clone: The junction and the germline gene differ at one end; a read error may be behind it. The chain couples TRBV27 to TRBJ1-6, with D hard to call. CDR1 is MNHEY, CDR2 SMNVEV, per germline (reference sequence). This CDR3 spans 13 amino acids. Here the CDR3 reads CASSLSARSPLHF. The DNA of the CDR3 is TGTGCCAGCAGCTTATCGGCTCGGTCACCCCTCCACTTT.

V gene TRBV19 combines with J gene TRBJ1-3; D gene uncertain. Trimming stripped 3 bases from V and 4 bases from J, with 7 bases between. The CDR3 extends over 13 amino acids. Germline loops: CDR1 LNHDA, CDR2 SQIVND (reference sequence). CDR3 in amino acids: CASSMSRGNTIYF. DNA of the CDR3: TGTGCCAGTAGTATGTCGAGGGGAAACACCATATATTTT.

The chain joins TRBV3-1 (or the pseudogene TRBV3-2) to TRBJ1-2; D not certain. V was trimmed by 4 bases and J by 6 bases, leaving 12 bases between them. The CDR3 contains 13 residues. Germline V lookup: CDR1 LGHDT, CDR2 YNNKEL (reference sequence). In DNA, the CDR3 is TGTGCCAGCAGCCTAGAAGGTTTCGATGGCTACACCTTC. Translated, it gives CASSLEGFDGYTF.

V usage is TRBV15 and J usage is TRBJ1-1; possible D gene TRBD1, 6 bases. In germline, CDR1 is LNHNV, CDR2 YYDKDF (reference sequence). The CDR3 spans 15 residues. The V gene lost 3 bases and the J gene lost 3 bases, with 14 bases spanning the gap. The DNA for the CDR3 is TGTGCCACCAGCAGGGAAGACAGGAAGGACACTGAAGCTTTCTTT. Residues: CATSREDRKDTEAFF.

The chain couples TRBV5-1 to TRBJ2-7; no clear D gene. This CDR3 region has 15 residues. Germline V lookup: CDR1 SGHRS, CDR2 YFSETQ. V lost 4 bases and J 4 bases, leaving 18 bases between the germline ends. CDR3 coding DNA: TGCGCCAGCAGCAGGGCCGCAGGTTCCCCTTACGAGCAGTACTTC. This codes for CASSRAAGSPYEQYF.

The chain recombines TRBV29-1 with TRBJ1-1, with unresolved D. Trimming shortened V by 7 bases and J by 4 bases, and 13 bases separated the two germline ends. Per the germline V gene, CDR1 is SQVTM and CDR2 is ANQGSEA. The length of the CDR3 is 12 residues. The CDR3 DNA is TGCAGCGCTCCCGACCGGAGCACTGAAGCTTTCTTT. It is translated as CSAPDRSTEAFF.

The chain recombines TRBV6-6 with TRBJ1-1; D is uncertain. Germline loops: CDR1 MNHNY, CDR2 SVGAGI (reference sequence). Trimming pared 2 bases from V and 1 base from J, leaving 5 bases between. The CDR3 runs 13 residues. The CDR3 DNA follows: TGTGCCAGCAGTTACGGAGGGAACACTGAAGCTTTCTTT. Its translation is CASSYGGNTEAFF.

This chain joins TRBV2 and TRBJ2-1; D is ambiguous. The CDR3 is 15 amino acids. V lost 6 bases and J lost 0, with 12 bases in between. CDR1 and CDR2 from the germline V gene are SNHLY and FYNNEI. CDR3 nucleotides: TGTGCCAGCAGCTTGTCCTTCGCCTCCTACAATGAGCAGTTCTTC. Protein product: CASSLSFASYNEQFF.

The rearrangement joins TRBV21-1 to TRBJ2-7. TRBV21-1 represents a pseudogene. The CDR3 contains 12 residues. CDR3 loop: CASSKGGRPLRV. For the CDR3, the DNA is TGTGCCAGCAGCAAAGGGGGGAGACCCCTCCGGGTC.

The chain couples TRBV7-8 to TRBJ2-7; 7 positions match TRBD1. Germline V gene lookup returns CDR1 SGHVS and CDR2 FQNEAQ. This CDR3 is 15 amino acids long. With V trimmed by 5 bases and J by 1 base, 8 bases remained unmatched. CDR3 in DNA: TGTGCCAGCAGCCCGGAGACAGGGACATCCTACGAGCAGTACTTC. This sequence encodes CASSPETGTSYEQYF. Complete variable domain (other parts from reference TRBV7-8 and TRBJ2-7): GAGVSQSPRYKVAKRGQDVALRCDPISGHVSLFWYQQALGQGPEFLTYFQNEAQLDKSGLPSDRFFAERPEGSVSTLKIQRTQQEDSAVYLCASSPETGTSYEQYFGPGTRLTVT.

The rearrangement uses TRBV19 and TRBJ2-1, with D unresolved. Germline-derived CDR1 and CDR2 are LNHDA and SQIVND (reference sequence). V was pared by 5 bases and J by 3 bases, with 5 bases between. This CDR3 spans 12 amino acids. CDR3 amino acids: CASSVGYNEQFF. The CDR3 DNA reads as TGTGCCAGTAGTGTGGGCTACAATGAGCAGTTCTTC.

The chain combines TRBV11-3 with TRBJ2-7; 8 bases are a match to TRBD2. J was trimmed by 6 bases and V by 2 bases; bases with no gene match: 3. This CDR3 has 13 amino acids. Per germline, CDR1 SGHNT and CDR2 YENEEA. CDR3: CASSLRGGAEQYF. In DNA form, the CDR3 reads TGTGCCAGCAGCTTACGGGGGGGGGCCGAGCAGTACTTC. The entire variable domain, with the rest obtained from reference TRBV11-3 and TRBJ2-7, is as follows: EAGVVQSPRYKIIEKKQPVAFWCNPISGHNTLYWYLQNLGQGPELLIRYENEEAVDDSQLPKDRFSAERLKGVDSTLKIQPAELGDSAVYLCASSLRGGAEQYFGPGTRLTVT.

This chain uses TRBV5-1 with TRBJ1-2; 7 positions agree with TRBD1. Germline V gives CDR1 SGHRS, CDR2 YFSETQ. There are 15 residues in the CDR3. V was pared by 0 bases and J by 0 bases, with 2 bases of the junction left unmatched. The DNA for the CDR3 is TGCGCCAGCAGCTTGGGGCAGGGGGCTAACTATGGCTACACCTTC. Translated: CASSLGQGANYGYTF. The full variable domain, in which reference TRBV5-1 and TRBJ1-2 provide the parts outside the CDR3, is KAGVTQTPRYLIKTRGQQVTLSCSPISGHRSVSWYQQTPGQGLQFLFEYFSETQRNKGNFPGRFSGRQFSNSRSEMNVSTLELGDSALYLCASSLGQGANYGYTFGSGTRLTVV.

This rearrangement joins TRBV6-1 to TRBJ1-1; D uncertain. This CDR3 has 13 residues. Germline CDR1 and CDR2: MNHNS and SASEGT. The ends were cut back, 2 bases at V and 3 bases at J, with 7 bases in the middle. This CDR3 is CASSETKDTEAFF. CDR3 bases: TGTGCCAGCAGTGAAACTAAGGACACTGAAGCTTTCTTT.

The chain employs TRBV6-5 and TRBJ1-2; perhaps TRBD1 as D (5 bases). The V gene's germline CDR1 is MNHEY and CDR2 SVGAGI. V lost 2 bases and J 8 bases, leaving 12 bases between the germline ends. The CDR3 extends over 13 amino acids. The CDR3 protein is CASSYVRVGGYTF. Written as DNA, the CDR3 is TGTGCCAGCAGTTACGTCAGGGTGGGGGGCTACACCTTC.

The chain employs TRBV6-6 and TRBJ1-2; D might be TRBD1 (5 bases). There are 15 residues in the CDR3. Germline V CDR1 and CDR2: MNHNY, SVGAGI (reference sequence). V lost 6 bases, J lost 4 bases, and 18 bases lay in between. CDR3 nucleotide sequence: TGTGCCAGCAGCCCTCGGGGGAGGGAGAGCTATGGCTACACCTTC. Residues: CASSPRGRESYGYTF.

This chain uses TRBV5-1 with TRBJ2-3; TRBD1 aligns across 7 bases. The CDR3 loop spans 14 amino acids. In germline, CDR1 is SGHRS, CDR2 YFSETQ. V was clipped by 4 bases and J by 6 bases; unmatched bases: 8. CDR3 amino acids: CASSPGDRGDTQYF. The CDR3 DNA follows: TGCGCCAGCAGCCCAGGGGACAGAGGCGATACGCAGTATTTT. The whole variable domain, remainder taken from reference TRBV5-1 and TRBJ2-3, is KAGVTQTPRYLIKTRGQQVTLSCSPISGHRSVSWYQQTPGQGLQFLFEYFSETQRNKGNFPGRFSGRQFSNSRSEMNVSTLELGDSALYLCASSPGDRGDTQYFGPGTRLTVL.

This sequence joins TRBV10-3 and TRBJ2-6; unclear D gene. The V gene's germline CDR1 is ENHRY and CDR2 SYGVKD. The CDR3 has 13 amino acids. The V end was cut by 6 bases, the J end by 4 bases, with 7 bases between. CDR3 DNA sequence: TGTGCCATCAGCCAGACAGGGGCCAACGTCCTGACTTTC. Its protein is CAISQTGANVLTF.

This clone occurred a few times. The chain has TRBV6-5 and TRBJ1-3; no clear D gene. The CDR3 has 13 amino acids. V was pared by 7 bases and J by 0 bases, with 7 bases between. Germline V gives CDR1 MNHEY, CDR2 SVGAGI. This CDR3 is CASTPYSGNTIYF. CDR3 coding DNA: TGTGCCAGCACTCCCTACTCTGGAAACACCATATATTTT.

This clone was found once. The chain joins TRBV28 to TRBJ1-1; TRBD1 might be the D (5 bases). Germline lookup yields CDR1 MDHEN and CDR2 SYDVKM. This CDR3 has 14 residues. Trimming took off 3 bases at V and 2 bases at J, with 10 bases between the two ends. The CDR3 is CASSFDRVNTEAFF. DNA of the CDR3: TGTGCCAGCAGTTTTGACAGAGTAAACACTGAAGCTTTCTTT.

The table lists this clone with a count of one. The rearrangement links TRBV30 to TRBJ1-1, with D possibly matching TRBD1 (5 bases). Germline V gene data show CDR1 as GTSNPN and CDR2 as SVGIG (reference sequence). V lost 1 base and J lost 7, with 13 bases in between. The CDR3 extends over 13 amino acids. The DNA for the CDR3 is TGTGCCTGGAGTGGGGGACCTGAAGGTGAAGCTTTCTTT. It codes for CAWSGGPEGEAFF.

Only one count was recorded for this clone. The V and J genes are TRBV6-2 or TRBV6-3 and TRBJ2-3, with 9 positions matching TRBD1. The CDR3 runs to 15 residues. The J segment lost 3 bases and the V segment lost 1 base, leaving 2 bases of the junction unmatched. The V gene's germline CDR1 is MNHEY and CDR2 SVGEGT. CDR3 sequence (DNA): TGTGCCAGCAGTTACTTGGGACAGGGAACAGATACGCAGTATTTT. It specifies CASSYLGQGTDTQYF.